The rows below give T cell receptor beta chains drawn from one sample of a study of blood T cell repertoires in COVID-19. Profiled with immunoSEQ multiplex PCR; TCRdb holds only in-frame clones, not every one. Counted here are tens of thousands of clones, about four fifths occurring once; the ten biggest clones make up approximately 6.7%. Sequences were obtained from peripheral blood. The receptors were sampled from a man aged 45-65 years with active or convalescent COVID-19. CDR3s include the opening cysteine and the closing phenylalanine or tryptophan. The order of the fields is J gene, V gene, CDR3 protein.

TRBJ2-7 TRBV3-1/TRBV3-2 CASSPQGPFEQYF
TRBJ1-2 TRBV29-1 CSVPSGLLNNGYTF
TRBJ1-2 TRBV5-1 CASSAGQGGGYTF
TRBJ2-2 TRBV18 CASSLGTGRTGELFF
TRBJ2-3 TRBV7-2 CASSLGAGAYTDTQYF
TRBJ2-2 TRBV6-5 CASSYSRGSGELFF
TRBJ1-5 TRBV28 CASRRGGEGNQPQHF
TRBJ1-2 TRBV19 CASSTLTGVDGYTF
TRBJ1-5 TRBV28 CASSLGGHSNQPQHF
TRBJ1-6 TRBV6-2/TRBV6-3 CASSYGAALASPLHF
TRBJ1-2 TRBV7-2 CASLGQGNYGYTF
TRBJ2-2 TRBV24-1 CATSDPSTSGGAGELFF
TRBJ2-1 TRBV7-2 CASRQQVNNEQFF
TRBJ2-7 TRBV2 CASRPREGNYEQYF
TRBJ2-5 TRBV24-1 CATSRAGEETQYF
TRBJ1-1 TRBV19 CASSIVGTPNTEAFF
TRBJ2-3 TRBV27 CASSKTGKVGADTQYF
TRBJ2-5 TRBV7-2 CASSLNGGAFETQYF
TRBJ1-6 TRBV5-6 CASSGSDWSSYNSPLHF
TRBJ2-3 TRBV5-8 CASSLVFGGGTDTQYF
TRBJ2-3 TRBV7-9 CASGLRTGDTDTQYF
TRBJ1-3 TRBV5-6 CASRVTGAGNTIYF